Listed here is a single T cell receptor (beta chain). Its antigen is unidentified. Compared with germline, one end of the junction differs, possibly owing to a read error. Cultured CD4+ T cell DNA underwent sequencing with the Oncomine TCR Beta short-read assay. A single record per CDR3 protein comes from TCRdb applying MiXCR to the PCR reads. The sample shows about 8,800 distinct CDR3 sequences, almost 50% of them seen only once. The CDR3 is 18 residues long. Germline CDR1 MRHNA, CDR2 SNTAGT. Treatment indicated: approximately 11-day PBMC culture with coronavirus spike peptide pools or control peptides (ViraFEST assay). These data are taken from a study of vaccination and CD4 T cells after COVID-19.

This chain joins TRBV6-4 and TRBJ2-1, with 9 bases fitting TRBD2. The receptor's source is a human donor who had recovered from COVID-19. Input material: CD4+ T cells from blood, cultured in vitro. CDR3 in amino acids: CASSYSTDLAGNRNEQFF. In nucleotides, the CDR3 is TGTGCCAGCAGTTACTCGACGGACCTAGCGGGAAATCGCAATGAGCAGTTCTTC.